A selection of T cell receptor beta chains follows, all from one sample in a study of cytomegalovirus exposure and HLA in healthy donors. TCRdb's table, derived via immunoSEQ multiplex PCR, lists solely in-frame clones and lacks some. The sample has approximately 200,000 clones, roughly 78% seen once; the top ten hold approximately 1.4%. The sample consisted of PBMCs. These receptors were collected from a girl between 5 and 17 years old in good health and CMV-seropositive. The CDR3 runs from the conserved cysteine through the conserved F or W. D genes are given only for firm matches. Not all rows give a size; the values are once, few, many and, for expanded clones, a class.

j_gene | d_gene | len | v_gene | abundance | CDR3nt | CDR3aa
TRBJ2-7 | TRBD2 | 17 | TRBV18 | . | TGTGCCAGCTCACCGGGGACTAGCGGGGGGGCCGGTTACGAGCAGTACTTC | CASSPGTSGGAGYEQYF
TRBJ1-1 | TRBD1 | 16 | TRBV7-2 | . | TGTGCCAGCAGCTTAGTTCCAGGGGGCGGAGGGACTGAAGCTTTCTTT | CASSLVPGGGGTEAFF
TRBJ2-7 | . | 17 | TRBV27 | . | TGTGCCAGCAGCCCTCCGGCAGGGTTAAAGAGCTCCTACGAGCAGTACTTC | CASSPPAGLKSSYEQYF
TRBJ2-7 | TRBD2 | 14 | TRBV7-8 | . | TGTGCCAGCAGCATCTCAAGCGGGGTCTACGAGCAGTACTTC | CASSISSGVYEQYF
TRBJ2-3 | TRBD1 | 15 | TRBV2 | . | TGTGCCACCAGGACAGGGCCCCTTTCCACAGATACGCAGTATTTT | CATRTGPLSTDTQYF
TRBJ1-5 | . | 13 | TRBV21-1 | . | TGTGCCAGCAGCAAGCGAGGGTATCAGCCCCAGCATTTT | CASSKRGYQPQHF
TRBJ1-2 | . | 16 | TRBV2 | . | TGTGCCAGCTTAACCGAGCCCCAGGGGATTAACTATGGCTACACCTTC | CASLTEPQGINYGYTF
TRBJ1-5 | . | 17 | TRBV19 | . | TGTGCCAGTAGTATCACCCCCCCGGGGGTGGGCAATCAGCCCCAGCATTTT | CASSITPPGVGNQPQHF
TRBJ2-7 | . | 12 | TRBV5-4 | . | TGTGCCAGCAGCTTAGAGGACTACGAGCAGTACTTC | CASSLEDYEQYF
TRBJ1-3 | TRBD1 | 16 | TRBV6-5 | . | TGTGCCAGCAGTTACTCAGGGGGCTCCTCTGGAAACACCATATATTTT | CASSYSGGSSGNTIYF
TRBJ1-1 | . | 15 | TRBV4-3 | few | TGCGCCAGCAGCCAAGTTACGTACAGGAACACTGAAGCTTTCTTT | CASSQVTYRNTEAFF
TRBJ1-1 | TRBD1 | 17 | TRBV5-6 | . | TGTGCCAGCAGCTATCGACAGGGCGGTGTGCTAAACACTGAAGCTTTCTTT | CASSYRQGGVLNTEAFF
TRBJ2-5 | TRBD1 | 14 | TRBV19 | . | TGTGCCAGTAGTACCGGACAGGGCTGGGAGACCCAGTACTTC | CASSTGQGWETQYF
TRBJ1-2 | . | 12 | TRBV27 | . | TGTGCCAGCAGTCTAAGGGGGGGTAGCTACACCTTC | CASSLRGGSYTF
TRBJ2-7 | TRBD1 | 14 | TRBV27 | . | TGTGCCAGCAGTTTTGGGACAGGGCCCTACGAGCAGTACTTC | CASSFGTGPYEQYF
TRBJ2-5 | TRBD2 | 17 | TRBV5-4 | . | TGTGCCAGCAGCCGACTGGGGCTAGCGGGGGGGAGAGAGACCCAGTACTTC | CASSRLGLAGGRETQYF
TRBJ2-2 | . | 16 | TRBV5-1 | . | TGCGCCAGCAGTTTCGCAGGGCGCCTGAACACCGGGGAGCTGTTTTTT | CASSFAGRLNTGELFF